The entry below describes one TCR beta chain. Clinical symptoms, serum thyroxine and TRAb, thyroid ultrasound and orbital computed tomography together formed the diagnostic basis. This entry belongs to a study of T cells in Graves' hyperthyroidism and ophthalmopathy. About the research overall: Peripheral blood specimens were obtained at initial diagnosis, prior to any treatment.

V was pared by 4 bases and J by 3 bases, with 7 bases of the junction left unmatched. The CDR3 spans 15 residues. The germline gives CDR1 SGHKS, CDR2 YYEKEE (reference sequence). RNA transcripts yielded amplified TCR beta CDR3 regions. The TCR CDR3 was amplified in a first-round RT-PCR using the HTBI primer set. A single record per CDR3 protein comes from TCRdb applying MiXCR to the multiplex PCR reads. The sample shows hundreds of thousands of distinct CDR3 sequences, approximately 18% of them seen only once. The TCR sequence derives from a middle-aged man with Graves' ophthalmopathy. The sequencing input was blood. V usage is TRBV5-5 and J usage is TRBJ1-1; 9 bases line up with TRBD1. The chain's CDR3 is CASSGDTGGYTEAFF. CDR3 nucleotide sequence: TGTGCCAGCAGCGGGGACACAGGGGGCTACACTGAAGCTTTCTTT.